The rows below give T cell receptor beta chains drawn from one sample of a study of blood T cell repertoires in COVID-19. Only in-frame clones appear in the TCRdb table, and some are missing; sequencing was by immunoSEQ multiplex PCR. Of some 37,000 clones in the sample, approximately 90% were seen once. Sequenced sample: peripheral blood. The receptors here all came from a human donor in a cohort sampled during active COVID-19. CDR3s include the opening cysteine and the closing phenylalanine or tryptophan. A D gene is named only where the DNA matches it firmly. Clone size is stated in some rows and not others, as once, few, many or a class when expanded.

clone_size j_call d_call v_call cdr3_aa cdr3_nt
once TRBJ2-2 TRBD1 TRBV18 CASSSGTAGTGELFF TGTGCCAGCTCATCAGGGACAGCTGGCACCGGGGAGCTGTTTTTT
NA TRBJ1-4 NA TRBV28 CASSSPSANEKLFF TGTGCCAGCAGTTCCCCTTCTGCTAATGAAAAACTGTTTTTT
NA TRBJ2-5 NA TRBV7-2 CAISGGYQETQYF TGTGCCATCTCAGGAGGTTACCAAGAGACCCAGTACTTC
NA TRBJ2-7 TRBD2 TRBV7-9 CASSPQRGSYEQYF TGTGCCAGCAGCCCCCAGCGGGGTTCCTACGAGCAGTACTTC
NA TRBJ1-1 NA TRBV30 CAWSPRRGTPGSNTEAFF TGTGCCTGGAGTCCCCGTAGGGGGACCCCGGGATCGAACACTGAAGCTTTCTTT
NA TRBJ1-6 NA TRBV9 CASSVDSNSPLHF TGTGCCAGCAGCGTAGATAGTAATTCACCCCTCCACTTT
NA TRBJ1-2 NA TRBV25-1 CASSGQISNYGYTF TGTGCCAGCAGCGGACAGATCTCTAACTATGGCTACACCTTC
NA TRBJ2-5 NA TRBV5-4 CASSFMETQYF TGTGCCAGCAGCTTTATGGAGACCCAGTACTTC
NA TRBJ1-2 NA TRBV9 CASSPDIAPGGGYTF TGTGCCAGCAGCCCCGACATTGCACCGGGGGGTGGCTACACCTTC
NA TRBJ2-1 TRBD2 TRBV6-5 CASSRTGTTSSEQFF TGTGCCAGCAGTAGAACCGGGACTACTTCTTCTGAGCAGTTCTTC
NA TRBJ1-4 TRBD1 TRBV5-1 CASRSTGQNNEKLFF TGCGCCAGCAGATCTACGGGACAGAATAATGAAAAACTGTTTTTT
NA TRBJ2-6 NA TRBV4-1 CASSQRGGANVLTF TGCGCCAGCAGCCAACGCGGGGGGGCCAACGTCCTGACTTTC
NA TRBJ2-1 TRBD2 TRBV3-1/TRBV3-2 CASSPRTSGNEQFF TGTGCCAGCAGCCCCCGGACTAGCGGCAATGAGCAGTTCTTC
few TRBJ1-6 NA TRBV5-4 CASSRDPNSPLHF TGTGCCAGCAGCCGGGATCCGAATTCACCCCTCCACTTT
NA TRBJ2-7 TRBD1 TRBV6-5 CASSYSPDRGGHEQYF TGTGCCAGCAGTTACTCCCCGGACAGGGGTGGGCACGAGCAGTACTTC
NA TRBJ2-7 TRBD1 TRBV5-1 CASSAGQGGNYEQYF TGCGCCAGCAGCGCAGGACAGGGGGGCAACTACGAGCAGTACTTC
NA TRBJ2-3 NA TRBV27 CASKGASIGDTQYF TGTGCCAGCAAGGGAGCGTCTATCGGGGATACGCAGTATTTT
NA TRBJ2-1 NA TRBV15 CATSRFKSGVGNEQFF TGTGCCACCAGCAGGTTTAAGAGCGGAGTGGGCAATGAGCAGTTCTTC
NA TRBJ2-3 TRBD1 TRBV4-1 CASSQRTGAYGTDTQYF TGCGCCAGCAGCCAACGGACAGGGGCATATGGCACAGATACGCAGTATTTT
NA TRBJ2-7 NA TRBV6-1 CASSAGRTSYEQYF TGTGCCAGCAGCGCGGGCAGGACTTCCTACGAGCAGTACTTC
NA TRBJ2-3 NA TRBV5-4 CASSLPGSTDTQYF TGTGCCAGCAGCTTGCCAGGGAGCACAGATACGCAGTATTTT
NA TRBJ1-5 NA TRBV3-1/TRBV3-2 CASSQDRYQPQHF TGTGCCAGCAGCCAAGATCGGTATCAGCCCCAGCATTTT
NA TRBJ2-7 NA TRBV4-3 CASSLLKGREQYF TGCGCCAGCAGCCTCCTGAAAGGGAGGGAGCAGTACTTC
NA TRBJ2-1 TRBD1 TRBV7-9 CASSLGETGDRDEQFF TGTGCCAGCAGCTTAGGGGAGACAGGGGACAGGGATGAGCAGTTCTTC
NA TRBJ2-3 TRBD2 TRBV18 CASSPSGRGDTQYF TGTGCCAGCTCACCGAGCGGGAGGGGCGATACGCAGTATTTT
NA TRBJ2-2 TRBD1 TRBV2 CASRGTAMTGELFF TGTGCCAGCAGAGGGACAGCTATGACCGGGGAGCTGTTTTTT
NA TRBJ1-2 NA TRBV5-4 CASSKRGGDNYGYTF TGTGCCAGCAGCAAGAGGGGGGGGGATAACTATGGCTACACCTTC
NA TRBJ2-7 NA TRBV5-1 CASSLTGNEQYF TGCGCCAGCAGCCTAACAGGTAACGAGCAGTACTTC
NA TRBJ2-1 NA TRBV11-2 CASSLARNSYNEQFF TGTGCCAGCAGCTTAGCGCGGAACTCCTACAATGAGCAGTTCTTC
NA TRBJ2-3 NA TRBV7-9 CASSLVSGRITQYF TGTGCCAGCAGCTTAGTCTCAGGTCGAATTACGCAGTATTTT
NA TRBJ1-1 NA TRBV10-3 CAISAPAGNTEAFF TGTGCCATCAGTGCCCCGGCAGGGAACACTGAAGCTTTCTTT
NA TRBJ2-1 NA TRBV5-1 CASGTRPGQRAYNEQFF TGCGCCAGCGGGACCCGACCGGGACAAAGGGCCTACAATGAGCAGTTCTTC
NA TRBJ1-5 TRBD1 TRBV6-1 CASSESLGQGKARVWKNQPQHF TGTGCCAGCAGTGAATCCCTGGGACAGGGAAAGGCCCGAGTCTGGAAGAATCAGCCCCAGCATTTT
NA TRBJ1-4 TRBD1 TRBV7-3 CASSPKAGQGSASTNEKLFF TGTGCCAGCAGCCCAAAGGCGGGACAGGGGTCCGCTTCAACTAATGAAAAACTGTTTTTT
NA TRBJ2-1 TRBD2 TRBV27 CASSLWGGLAGGPMGNEQFF TGTGCCAGCAGTTTATGGGGGGGACTAGCGGGAGGGCCAATGGGAAATGAGCAGTTCTTC
NA TRBJ1-6 TRBD1 TRBV19 CASSPRTGAAHSPLHF TGTGCCAGTAGTCCCCGGACAGGGGCAGCTCATTCACCCCTCCACTTT
once TRBJ1-2 TRBD1 TRBV7-2 CASSPRTGPVGYTF TGTGCCAGCAGCCCGCGGACAGGGCCGGTTGGCTACACCTTC
NA TRBJ2-3 TRBD1 TRBV5-1 CASSMGQGWTDTQYF TGCGCCAGCAGCATGGGACAGGGGTGGACAGATACGCAGTATTTT
NA TRBJ1-2 TRBD1 TRBV7-9 CASSQERDRGSGYTF TGTGCCAGCAGCCAGGAACGGGACAGGGGTAGTGGCTACACCTTC
NA TRBJ2-1 NA TRBV24-1 CATSDGRVPYNEQFF TGTGCCACCAGTGACGGGAGAGTCCCCTACAATGAGCAGTTCTTC
NA TRBJ2-3 TRBD2 TRBV28 CASSPGRASGRGGTQYF TGTGCCAGCAGTCCTGGGCGGGCTAGCGGGAGGGGGGGTACGCAGTATTTT
NA TRBJ2-1 TRBD2 TRBV6-6 CASGLTSGSGNEQFF TGTGCCAGCGGGCTGACTAGCGGGAGTGGGAATGAGCAGTTCTTC
NA TRBJ1-2 TRBD1 TRBV28 CASSGQVLGYTF TGTGCCAGCAGCGGACAGGTTCTTGGCTACACCTTC
NA TRBJ2-2 TRBD2 TRBV18 CASSRNSGSGGTGELFF TGTGCCAGCTCACGAAATAGCGGGAGCGGCGGCACCGGGGAGCTGTTTTTT
NA TRBJ2-1 NA TRBV10-1 CASSGRGEQFF TGCGCCAGCAGTGGAAGGGGTGAGCAGTTCTTC
NA TRBJ1-2 NA TRBV18 CASSPEILWGQNYGYTF TGTGCCAGCTCACCCGAGATTTTGTGGGGACAAAACTATGGCTACACCTTC
NA TRBJ1-3 NA TRBV6-5 CASSNRDHSGNTIYF TGTGCCAGCAGTAACAGGGACCACTCTGGAAACACCATATATTTT
NA TRBJ2-1 TRBD2 TRBV19 CASSRRLAGVGEQFF TGTGCCAGTAGCCGTAGGCTAGCGGGAGTCGGTGAGCAGTTCTTC
NA TRBJ1-4 NA TRBV6-6 CASNEPSEKLFF TGTGCCAGCAACGAGCCTTCTGAAAAACTGTTTTTT
few TRBJ2-5 TRBD2 TRBV3-1/TRBV3-2 CASSPGVAGRQETQYF TGTGCCAGCAGCCCCGGGGTAGCGGGACGACAAGAGACCCAGTACTTC
NA TRBJ1-2 NA TRBV7-6 CASSAQHNYGYTF TGTGCCAGCAGCGCTCAACACAACTATGGCTACACCTTC
NA TRBJ2-1 TRBD2 TRBV5-1 CASSLAVAGGREQFF TGCGCCAGCAGCTTGGCCGTGGCGGGAGGGCGGGAGCAGTTCTTC
NA TRBJ2-5 TRBD1 TRBV10-2 CASSPGTGFGQETQYF TGCGCCAGCAGCCCCGGGACAGGGTTCGGCCAAGAGACCCAGTACTTC